This T cell receptor beta chain comes out of a study of T cell responses to AZD1222 COVID-19 vaccine. Libraries were prepared by immunoSEQ multiplex PCR; TCRdb keeps only in-frame clonotypes and omits some of them. Of 160,000 or so clones in the sample, 90% were seen once. This clone was observed a single time. Trimming cost V 5 bases and J 5 bases; bases outside gene matches: 18. CDR3 length: 18 amino acids. Germline V gene lookup returns CDR1 MDHEN and CDR2 SYDVKM. The source is an adult who received the AZD1222 COVID-19 vaccine. The sequences come from peripheral blood, collected 28 days after the second AZD1222 dose. The chain recombines TRBV28 with TRBJ2-5, with 9 bases lining up with TRBD2. The CDR3 coding sequence is TGTGCCAGCAGTCCATTTAGGCGGGAGGGCCTTGCTAGGGAGACCCAGTACTTC. The encoded protein is CASSPFRREGLARETQYF.